What follows are 27 T cell receptor beta chains derived from one specimen sequenced in a study of STAT5B mutations in CD4+ large granular lymphocyte leukemia. The assay was immunoSEQ multiplex PCR, and TCRdb's table has in-frame clones only and misses some. The sample has 25,000 to 30,000 clones; about three quarters are singletons. Specimen: CD4+ T cells from blood buffy coats. Receptors were obtained from a human donor in good health.

The sample holds a few counts of this clone. The chain uses TRBV19 and TRBJ2-2; D might be TRBD1 or TRBD2, each matching 5 bases. The CDR3 spans 13 residues. Trimming took off 3 bases at V and 3 bases at J, with 5 bases between the two ends. The germline CDR1 and CDR2 sequences are LNHDA and SQIVND (reference sequence). The CDR3 reads CASSMGDTGELFF. Written as DNA, the CDR3 is TGTGCCAGTAGTATGGGGGACACCGGGGAGCTGTTTTTT.

This clone has just one count. This chain connects TRBV11-2 to TRBJ2-1; D not certain. The CDR3 consists of 12 residues. V lost 0 bases and J lost 15, with 12 bases in between. CDR1 SGHAT and CDR2 FQNNGV come from the germline V gene. CDR3 residues: CASSLDGRNGFF. The CDR3 DNA sequence: TGTGCCAGCAGCTTAGATGGTAGGAACGGGTTCTTC.

The chain employs TRBV11-1 and TRBJ1-2; 9 bases are shared with TRBD1. Trimming took 6 bases from V and 1 from J; bases not matched to a gene: 9. The germline V gene has CDR1 SGHAT and CDR2 FQDESV (reference sequence). The CDR3 extends over 16 amino acids. CDR3 in amino acids: CASRPQGTGINYGYTF. The CDR3, as DNA: TGTGCCAGCAGACCTCAAGGGACAGGGATTAACTATGGCTACACCTTC. Full variable domain (remainder filled in from reference TRBV11-1 and TRBJ1-2): EAEVAQSPRYKITEKSQAVAFWCDPISGHATLYWYRQILGQGPELLVQFQDESVVDDSQLPKDRFSAERLKGVDSTLKIQPAELGDSAMYLCASRPQGTGINYGYTFGSGTRLTVV.

The V gene is TRBV9, the J gene TRBJ1-1, with no clear D. There are 15 residues in the CDR3. Trimming stripped 0 bases from V and 0 bases from J, with 9 bases between. Per germline, CDR1 SGDLS and CDR2 YYNGEE. In DNA, the CDR3 is TGTGCCAGCAGCGTAGGGAGCAGGCTGAACACTGAAGCTTTCTTT. Protein product: CASSVGSRLNTEAFF.

This clone was seen a single time. The CDR3 loop is CASSHFDSPEKLFF. CDR3 DNA: TGTGCCAGCAGCCACTTCGACAGCCCCGAAAAACTGTTTTTT. J is TRBJ1-4 and V is TRBV4-2; maybe TRBD1 (5 bases). V was trimmed by 3 bases and J by 8 bases, leaving 13 bases between them. Per the germline V gene, CDR1 is LGHNA and CDR2 is YNFKEQ. The CDR3 spans 14 residues.

Notes on this clone: Other DNA sequences in this specimen translate into the identical CDR3. The chain couples TRBV7-9 to TRBJ1-1; D is ambiguous. Germline-derived CDR1 and CDR2 are SEHNR and FQNEAQ (reference sequence). Trimming removed 1 base at V and 1 base at J, with 4 bases between. The CDR3 has 13 residues. CDR3 coding DNA: TGTGCCAGCAGCTTAGTGGGGAACACTGAAGCTTTCTTT. Translated: CASSLVGNTEAFF.

The CDR3 loop is CSVERGGYNEQFF. CDR3 nucleotide sequence: TGCAGCGTTGAACGGGGCGGTTACAATGAGCAGTTCTTC. The chain combines TRBV29-1 with TRBJ2-1, with D perhaps being TRBD1 or TRBD2 (5 bases each). Germline lookup yields CDR1 SQVTM and CDR2 ANQGSEA. Trimming took 2 bases from V and 4 from J, leaving 9 bases between them. The CDR3 is 13 amino acids.

This clone has only a few counts. This chain joins TRBV29-1 and TRBJ2-7; D is undetermined. CDR3 length: 12 amino acids. V lost 6 bases to trimming and J lost 2 bases, with 11 bases between them. CDR1 SQVTM and CDR2 ANQGSEA come from the germline V gene. The CDR3 here is CSVRTQTYEQYF. CDR3 DNA sequence: TGCAGCGTACGGACGCAGACCTACGAGCAGTACTTC.

This sequence joins TRBV6-1 and TRBJ1-1; D not certain. This CDR3 is 11 amino acids long. The germline V gene encodes CDR1 MNHNS and CDR2 SASEGT. The V and J ends lost 4 bases and 10 bases respectively, with 10 bases between them. This chain's CDR3 is CASSGAAVAFF. CDR3 in DNA: TGTGCCAGCAGTGGGGCAGCGGTAGCTTTCTTT.

V is TRBV7-8 and J is TRBJ1-5; 7 bases are a match to TRBD1. The length of the CDR3 is 16 residues. CDR1 is SGHVS and CDR2 is FQNEAQ in the germline V gene. Trimming cost V 5 bases and J 3 bases; bases outside gene matches: 10. The CDR3 DNA is TGTGCCAGCAGCACCCACAGGGGAGATCACAATCAGCCCCAGCATTTT. This codes for CASSTHRGDHNQPQHF.

The genes are TRBV29-1 and TRBJ2-1; D uncertain. This CDR3 spans 16 amino acids. Germline values: CDR1 SQVTM, CDR2 ANQGSEA. V was shortened by 0 bases and J by 4 bases, with 16 bases between the two germline ends. For the CDR3, the DNA is TGCAGCGTTGAAGATGGTGCAGGTCTATCTTACAATGAGCAGTTCTTC. This sequence encodes CSVEDGAGLSYNEQFF.

This clone showed up just once. The CDR3 reads CASSTSASTLAKNIQYF. The CDR3 DNA is TGTGCCAGTAGTACCTCGGCCTCTACCTTAGCCAAAAACATTCAGTACTTC. The genes are TRBV19 and TRBJ2-4; D is unresolved. Per the germline V gene, CDR1 is LNHDA and CDR2 is SQIVND (reference sequence). The V and J ends lost 4 bases and 0 bases respectively, with 16 bases between them. The CDR3 is 17 residues long.

This clone has just one count. The chain uses TRBV5-4 and TRBJ2-5, with TRBD2 matching 8 bases. Germline CDR1 is SGHNT and CDR2 is YYREEE (reference sequence). The V segment lost 4 bases and the J segment 1 base; nucleotides outside the gene matches: 9. The CDR3 has 16 residues. CDR3 loop: CASSPSGGSLQETQYF. The DNA of the CDR3 is TGTGCCAGCAGCCCCTCGGGGGGGAGTCTCCAAGAGACCCAGTACTTC.

The chain joins TRBV19 to TRBJ1-6; no clear D. This CDR3 is built from 13 residues. Deletions cut 11 bases from V and 5 bases from J, with 13 bases between. The V gene's germline CDR1 is LNHDA and CDR2 SQIVND (reference sequence). The CDR3 is CACKDVDNSPLHF. For the CDR3, the DNA is TGTGCCTGTAAGGACGTTGATAATTCACCCCTCCACTTT.

This chain connects TRBV28 to TRBJ2-1; 8 bases line up with TRBD2. V was clipped by 3 bases and J by 8 bases; unmatched bases: 9. The CDR3 covers 15 residues. Germline V gene sequence: CDR1 MDHEN, CDR2 SYDVKM. CDR3 amino acids: CASSLGPSGRHEQFF. In DNA form, the CDR3 reads TGTGCCAGCAGTTTGGGTCCTAGCGGGCGACATGAGCAGTTCTTC.

The rearrangement joins TRBV2 to TRBJ1-4, with D possibly being TRBD1 (6 bases). This CDR3 comprises 13 residues. Trimming left V 11 bases short and J 7 bases short, with 17 bases between. The germline gives CDR1 SNHLY, CDR2 FYNNEI. CDR3 nucleotides: TGTGCCTCACGTGGAAGGGGGGTTGAAAAACTGTTTTTT. Encoded protein: CASRGRGVEKLFF.

This chain joins TRBV7-2 and TRBJ2-4; 7 nucleotides align to TRBD1. V lost 6 bases to trimming and J lost 7 bases; unmatched junction nucleotides: 6. Per the germline V gene, CDR1 is SGHTA and CDR2 is FQGNSA. The CDR3 runs to 13 residues. CDR3 DNA: TGTGCCAGCAGTTCGGACAGGAGCAACATTCAGTACTTC. As protein: CASSSDRSNIQYF.

This clone was observed a few times. V and J are TRBV4-2 and TRBJ1-1; D unclear. V lost 0 bases and J lost 3, with 8 bases in between. The germline gives CDR1 LGHNA, CDR2 YNFKEQ. This CDR3 has 14 residues. CDR3 coding DNA: TGTGCCAGCAGCCAAGATGGTGGGGACACTGAAGCTTTCTTT. Translated, it gives CASSQDGGDTEAFF.

The chain is built from TRBV28 and TRBJ2-1; weak D call: TRBD2 (6 bases). Germline assignment: CDR1 MDHEN and CDR2 SYDVKM. V lost 3 bases and J lost 7, with 16 bases in between. The CDR3 is made up of 15 amino acids. The CDR3 sequence: CASSFAGGIRNEQFF. As DNA, the CDR3 is TGTGCCAGCAGTTTCGCCGGGGGAATAAGGAATGAGCAGTTCTTC.

V usage is TRBV5-1 and J usage is TRBJ1-3, with D hard to call. This CDR3 is 13 amino acids long. Germline CDR1 is SGHRS and CDR2 is YFSETQ. Trimming removed 4 bases from V and 4 bases from J, with 9 bases in between. The CDR3 loop is CASSPAWGNTIYF. The CDR3 bases are TGCGCCAGCAGCCCCGCCTGGGGAAACACCATATATTTT.

The V gene is TRBV28, the J gene TRBJ2-1; no clear D. V lost 8 bases and J lost 10, with 12 bases in between. The CDR3 is 11 residues long. The germline gives CDR1 MDHEN, CDR2 SYDVKM. CDR3 DNA sequence: TGTGCCAGCTTTTCCACACGGGAGCAGTTCTTC. Encoded protein: CASFSTREQFF. The whole variable domain, remainder taken from reference TRBV28 and TRBJ2-1, is DVKVTQSSRYLVKRTGEKVFLECVQDMDHENMFWYRQDPGLGLRLIYFSYDVKMKEKGDIPEGYSVSREKKERFSLILESASTNQTSMYLCASFSTREQFFGPGTRLTVL.

This clone was counted a single time. The chain links TRBV27 to TRBJ1-5, with unresolved D. Germline CDR1 reads MNHEY; CDR2 reads SMNVEV (reference sequence). The CDR3 spans 14 residues. V was clipped by 6 bases and J by 4 bases, with 13 bases between them. CDR3 nucleotide sequence: TGTGCCAGCAGGGGCGAAGCCCCTAATCAGCCCCAGCATTTT. Protein product: CASRGEAPNQPQHF.

The V gene is TRBV5-5, the J gene TRBJ2-1; D uncertain. The ends were cut back, 10 bases at V and 0 bases at J, with 5 bases in the middle. Germline CDR1 reads SGHKS; CDR2 reads YYEKEE (reference sequence). CDR3 length: 11 residues. DNA for the CDR3: TGTGCCTCCCACTCCTACAATGAGCAGTTCTTC. Its translation is CASHSYNEQFF.

J is TRBJ1-4 and V is TRBV5-1, with TRBD1 matching over 8 bases. With V trimmed by 4 bases and J by 0 bases, 5 bases remained unmatched. The CDR3 is 16 amino acids. In germline, CDR1 is SGHRS, CDR2 YFSETQ. The CDR3, as DNA: TGCGCCAGCAGCATTCAGGGGGCTGCAACTAATGAAAAACTGTTTTTT. Its protein product is CASSIQGAATNEKLFF.

This rearrangement joins TRBV19 to TRBJ2-2; maybe TRBD2 (6 bases). The CDR3 is 14 residues long. Germline assignment: CDR1 LNHDA and CDR2 SQIVND (reference sequence). Trimming stripped 5 bases from V and 1 base from J, with 8 bases between. DNA of the CDR3: TGTGCCAGTAGTCCCGGGGGGAACACCGGGGAGCTGTTTTTT. Its translation is CASSPGGNTGELFF.

This rearrangement joins TRBV5-1 to TRBJ1-4; a weak D match, TRBD1 (5 bases). The CDR3 has 14 residues. Per germline, CDR1 SGHRS and CDR2 YFSETQ. Trimming took off 4 bases at V and 3 bases at J, with 10 bases between the two ends. This CDR3 reads CASSQDRANEKLFF. For the CDR3, the DNA is TGCGCCAGCAGCCAAGACAGAGCTAATGAAAAACTGTTTTTT. Combining the CDR3 with reference TRBV5-1 and TRBJ1-4 gives the whole variable domain KAGVTQTPRYLIKTRGQQVTLSCSPISGHRSVSWYQQTPGQGLQFLFEYFSETQRNKGNFPGRFSGRQFSNSRSEMNVSTLELGDSALYLCASSQDRANEKLFFGSGTQLSVL.

The rearrangement uses TRBV7-6 and TRBJ2-1; maybe TRBD2 (5 bases). Germline loops: CDR1 SGHVS, CDR2 FNYEAQ. V lost 4 bases to trimming and J lost 2 bases, with 24 bases between them. The CDR3 sequence is 19 residues long. CDR3 amino acids: CASSSLTRQTLDPYNEQFF. The CDR3 coding sequence is TGTGCCAGCAGCTCACTCACTAGACAAACTCTAGACCCCTACAATGAGCAGTTCTTC.